Listed below are T cell receptor beta chains from one sample, sequenced in a study of shared clonotypes between healthy human individuals. Assay used: immunoSEQ multiplex PCR; TCRdb lists only in-frame clones, some missing. The sample holds around 2.5 million clones; roughly 93% are singletons and the top ten take approximately 0.36%. Material for sequencing was naive CD4+ T cells from PBMCs. The receptors were gathered from a man younger than 35 in good health. Some clones in this sample may be carry-over from other donors' samples. The conserved cysteine and the conserved F or W are not part of the CDR3 here. Each record gives: D gene, clone size, V gene, CDR3 protein. A D gene is named only where the DNA matches it firmly. Where a row states a size, it is once, few, many or the class of an expanded clone; other rows omit it.

>TRBD1|.|TRBV11-2
ASSLDPGGSRYNEQF
>.|.|TRBV25-1
ASSPDRLNDYNEQF
>.|.|TRBV18
ASSSTTHQPSLGEQY
>.|.|TRBV11-2
ASKESYRESYNEQF
>.|.|TRBV6-1
ASSEAQGPHQPQH
>TRBD2|.|TRBV7-9
ASSYGLAANTGELF
>TRBD1|.|TRBV13
ASSPRTGANIQY
>.|.|TRBV7-3
ASSLQGRESSLAQY
>.|.|TRBV11-2
ASSPQGEGRYGYT
>.|.|TRBV28
ASSVTTGGSPLH
>.|.|TRBV30
AWSVTAYEQY
>.|.|TRBV6-5
ASSYSGEAVEQY
>.|.|TRBV28
ASSFIYSNQPQH
>.|.|TRBV5-1
ASSLIALSSYNEQF
>.|.|TRBV7-8
ASSLNVGGTDTQY
>TRBD2|.|TRBV5-3
ARIPWWVSGAGGRVLAKNIQY
>.|once|TRBV5-5
ASSFYTTEKLF
>.|.|TRBV28
ASSPPFRRVYNEQF
>TRBD1|.|TRBV7-2
ASSPGTVGETQY
>TRBD2|.|TRBV11-2
ASSLGLALGEQY
>TRBD1|.|TRBV4-1
ASSQLTGGLAGNTIY
>TRBD1|.|TRBV2
ASRAGTGASPLH
>.|once|TRBV29-1
SVRGGYTDTQY
>.|once|TRBV29-1
SANRAPADTQY
>TRBD1|.|TRBV7-9
ASSLGVARTGANTGELF
>.|once|TRBV6-1
ASSERKGSLVLGELF
>.|.|TRBV12-5
ASGLDSGQLYNEQF
>.|.|TRBV6-5
ASSPRRVDNEKLF
>.|.|TRBV5-4
ASSRPDGETQY
>TRBD1|.|TRBV9
ASAQGENTQY
>.|.|TRBV28
ASRLHSEQY
>TRBD2|once|TRBV6-1
ASRTSDEPPYEQY
>TRBD2|.|TRBV5-1
ASMRELAGADTQY
>TRBD1|.|TRBV28
ATLGQVGAYEQY
>.|.|TRBV11-2
ASSPGFLAYEQY
>TRBD2|.|TRBV15
ATSRARLAGGSYEQF
>.|once|TRBV5-1
ASSLAGVTDTEAF
>.|.|TRBV11-2
ASSLTGRWGSGEKLF
>.|.|TRBV28
ASSLPGVSEQF
>.|.|TRBV5-1
ASSLGQEQETQY
>TRBD1|.|TRBV5-4
ASSWGTGVTDTQY
>TRBD2|.|TRBV10-2
ASRRYSGRENTGELF
>.|few|TRBV7-9
ASSLPT
>.|.|TRBV19
ASNKDYGEAF
>TRBD2|.|TRBV9
ASSPRGTTAYNEQF
>.|.|TRBV7-2
ASSSPGQQEKLF
>.|.|TRBV2
ASSESGQGGGYT
>TRBD1|.|TRBV5-1
ASSWTWDRDYEQY
>.|.|TRBV27
ASSLGRTIDVGEQY
>.|.|TRBV15
ATSSRGGMWKNIQY
>.|.|TRBV18
ASSPQGGTDTQY
>.|.|TRBV4-3
ASSQGDVIREKLF
>.|.|TRBV11-2
ASSPPGSTDTQY
>.|.|TRBV5-1
ASSLAIGATNEKLF
>.|.|TRBV7-8
ASSFGPIPSYEQY
>TRBD1|once|TRBV14
ASSHLTGVGSGANVLT